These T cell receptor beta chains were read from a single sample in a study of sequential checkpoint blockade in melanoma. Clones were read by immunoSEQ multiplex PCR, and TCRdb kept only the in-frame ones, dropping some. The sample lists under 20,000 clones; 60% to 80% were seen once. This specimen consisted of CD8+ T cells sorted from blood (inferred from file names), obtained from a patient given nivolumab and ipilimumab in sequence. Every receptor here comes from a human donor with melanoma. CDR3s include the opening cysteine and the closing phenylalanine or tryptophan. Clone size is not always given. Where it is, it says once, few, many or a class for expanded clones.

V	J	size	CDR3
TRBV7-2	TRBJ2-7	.	CASSLTVRGNEQYF
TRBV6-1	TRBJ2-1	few	CASSEDYEQFF
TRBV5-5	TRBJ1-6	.	CASSLDSNRNSPLHF
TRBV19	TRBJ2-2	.	CASSMFGTSGGLNTGELFF
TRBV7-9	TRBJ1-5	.	CASSLVAGAYSNQPQHF
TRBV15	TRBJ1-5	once	CATSRDSNTGSGNQPQHF
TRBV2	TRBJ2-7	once	CASRLAGGRYYEQYF
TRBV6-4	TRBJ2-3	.	CASSDGGDTDTQYF
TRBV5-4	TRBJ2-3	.	CASSYGRTSGRGTDTQYF
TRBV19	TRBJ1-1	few	CASSTREGHSEAFF
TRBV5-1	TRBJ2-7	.	CASSLEQGAIEQYF
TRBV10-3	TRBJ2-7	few	CASITGEFGEQYF
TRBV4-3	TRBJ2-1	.	CASSPLSGGTNEQFF
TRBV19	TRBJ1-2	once	CASRNLQGNYGYTF
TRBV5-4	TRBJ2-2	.	CASSRQGSTGELFF
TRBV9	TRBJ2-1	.	CASSLWGGNNEQFF
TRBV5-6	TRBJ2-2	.	CASSPWETSNTGELFF
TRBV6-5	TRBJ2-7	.	CASRRGLATSYEQYF
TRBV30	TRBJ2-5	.	CAWSVGRTSYVETQYF
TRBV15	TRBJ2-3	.	CATSRRMGLADTQYF
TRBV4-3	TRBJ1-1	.	CASSQGGGGETEAFF
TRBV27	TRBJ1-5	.	CASSRVTGFVYQPQHF
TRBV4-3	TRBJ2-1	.	CASSQEASDYNEQFF
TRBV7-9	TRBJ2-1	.	CASRPTSGRDYNEQFF
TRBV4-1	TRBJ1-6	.	CASSQTGSPLHF
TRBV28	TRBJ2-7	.	CASSFPDYEQYF
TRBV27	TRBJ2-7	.	CASSLAAGFYEQYF
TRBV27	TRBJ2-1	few	CASSPIPLTGSEQFF
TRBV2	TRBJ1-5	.	CASTRGQGSNQPQHF
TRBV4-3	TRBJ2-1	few	CASIIRVYPPYNEQFF
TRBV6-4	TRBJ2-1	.	CASSDLADSYNEQFF
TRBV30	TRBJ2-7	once	CAWSSGGAGGEQYF
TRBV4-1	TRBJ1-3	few	CASSQTGSFGDTIYF